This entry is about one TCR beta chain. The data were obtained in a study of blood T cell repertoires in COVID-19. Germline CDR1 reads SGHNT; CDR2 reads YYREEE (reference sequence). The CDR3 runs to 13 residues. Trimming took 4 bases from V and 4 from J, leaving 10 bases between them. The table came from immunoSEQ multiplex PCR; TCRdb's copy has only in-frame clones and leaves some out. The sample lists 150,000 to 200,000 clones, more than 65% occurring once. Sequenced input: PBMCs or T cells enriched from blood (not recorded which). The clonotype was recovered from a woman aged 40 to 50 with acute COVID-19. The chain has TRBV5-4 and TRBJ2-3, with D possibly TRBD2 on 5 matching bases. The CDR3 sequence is CASSTGLADTQYF. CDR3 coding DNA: TGTGCCAGCAGCACCGGACTGGCAGATACGCAGTATTTT.